Described below is a single T cell receptor beta chain sequence and its context. These data are taken from a study of technical replicates of blood from a handful of donors. The data were produced by immunoSEQ multiplex PCR, yet TCRdb's version contains in-frame clones alone and is incomplete. Found here are more than 65,000 clones, 81% of them singletons; the top ten hold around 3.9%. The specimen sequenced was PBMCs. This receptor was obtained from a human donor in good health. Some clones in this sample may be carry-over from other donors' samples.

CDR3 DNA sequence: TGTGCTAGTGGTACCGGGGGGGATAGCACAGATACGCAGTATTTT. As protein: CASGTGGDSTDTQYF. The J gene is TRBJ2-3, the V gene TRBV12-5; 8 nucleotides align to TRBD2. This CDR3 comprises 15 residues. V shed 5 bases and J 0 bases; nucleotides not matched to a gene: 4. The germline gives CDR1 LGHNT, CDR2 FRNRAP.